This TCR beta chain was sequenced during a study of blood T cell repertoires in COVID-19. TCRdb's copy holds only in-frame clones and misses some; the assay was immunoSEQ multiplex PCR. The profile shows fewer than 300,000 clones, about 93% of them singletons. With V trimmed by 0 bases and J by 2 bases, 5 bases remained unmatched. CDR1 is SGHNT and CDR2 is YENEEA in the germline V gene. The CDR3 has 17 residues. The source is a woman aged 25 to 39 who had recovered from COVID-19. The chain uses TRBV11-3 and TRBJ2-5; 11 bases align to TRBD1. Input material: PBMCs or T cells enriched from blood (not recorded which). The CDR3 here is CASSLDLGQGAQETQYF. CDR3 DNA: TGTGCCAGCAGCTTAGATCTCGGACAGGGGGCGCAAGAGACCCAGTACTTC.